One sample yielded the 30 T cell receptor beta chains listed below, sequenced in a study of blood T cell repertoires in COVID-19. The protocol was immunoSEQ multiplex PCR, while the TCRdb copy is restricted to in-frame clones and leaves out a portion. The data contain some 150,000 clones, around four fifths of them singletons. Sequencing was performed on peripheral blood. The receptor set was obtained from a woman of 80 years or more with acute or convalescent COVID-19.

The chain joins TRBV6-5 to TRBJ1-1; 9 bases match TRBD1. Germline CDR1 is MNHEY and CDR2 is SVGAGI. The CDR3 spans 15 residues. V lost 2 bases, J lost 6 bases, and 7 bases stayed unmatched. The CDR3 region is CASSYLDRGMAEAFF. The DNA of the CDR3 is TGTGCCAGCAGTTACCTGGACAGGGGAATGGCTGAAGCTTTCTTT.

The rearrangement uses TRBV15 and TRBJ1-2; D not certain. Trimming shortened V by 2 bases and J by 1 base, and 5 bases separated the two germline ends. The length of the CDR3 is 13 residues. From germline, CDR1 is LNHNV and CDR2 YYDKDF (reference sequence). Written as DNA, the CDR3 is TGTGCCACCAGCAGACAGAATAACTATGGCTACACCTTC. This translates into CATSRQNNYGYTF. The whole variable domain, filled in from reference TRBV15 and TRBJ1-2, reads DAMVIQNPRYQVTQFGKPVTLSCSQTLNHNVMYWYQQKSSQAPKLLFHYYDKDFNNEADTPDNFQSRRPNTSFCFLDIRSPGLGDTAMYLCATSRQNNYGYTFGSGTRLTVV.

The chain joins TRBV18 to TRBJ2-2, with 12 bases that match TRBD2. CDR3 size: 17 residues. In germline, CDR1 is KGHSH, CDR2 LQKENI. The J segment lost 7 bases and the V segment lost 1 base, leaving 7 bases of the junction unmatched. CDR3 in DNA: TGTGCCAGCTCACCACGGACTAGCGGGACCTTCGGCGGGGAGCTGTTTTTT. This sequence encodes CASSPRTSGTFGGELFF.

The chain recombines TRBV6-1 with TRBJ1-4, with unresolved D. Germline V gives CDR1 MNHNS, CDR2 SASEGT. V shed 2 bases and J shed 4 bases, with 5 bases lying between them. The CDR3 spans 13 residues. The CDR3 here is CASSEQINEKLFF. CDR3 sequence (DNA): TGTGCCAGCAGTGAACAGATTAATGAAAAACTGTTTTTT.

CDR3 sequence: CASSIQVRGYEQYF. The CDR3 DNA reads TGTGCCAGTAGTATCCAGGTCAGGGGCTACGAGCAGTACTTC. The chain has TRBV19 and TRBJ2-7; D might be TRBD1 (6 bases). The CDR3 is 14 residues long. Looked up from germline, CDR1 is LNHDA and CDR2 is SQIVND (reference sequence). Trimming left V 3 bases short and J 3 bases short, with 12 bases between.

V usage is TRBV6-2 or TRBV6-3 and J usage is TRBJ1-5; maybe TRBD1 (6 bases). The CDR3 runs 15 residues. V lost 2 bases, J lost 4 bases, and 12 bases lay in between. From germline, CDR1 is MNHEY and CDR2 SVGEGT. CDR3 bases: TGTGCCAGCAGTTACACGGGGGGCCTAAATCAGCCCCAGCATTTT. It is translated as CASSYTGGLNQPQHF.

V and J are TRBV10-2 and TRBJ2-1; possibly TRBD2 for D (5 bases). Germline CDR1 and CDR2: WSHSY and SAAADI. The CDR3 length is 12 residues. Between the trimmed V and J ends, which lost 5 bases and 4 bases, there was a span of 6 bases. The CDR3 bases are TGCGCCAGCAGTCCGGGGTACAATGAGCAGTTCTTC. This gives the protein CASSPGYNEQFF.

V usage is TRBV4-1 and J usage is TRBJ2-1, with 12 positions matching TRBD2. In germline, CDR1 is MGHRA, CDR2 YSYEKL. J gave up 0 bases and V 0 bases, and 12 bases lay outside the gene matches. The CDR3 extends over 21 amino acids. CDR3 region: CASSQDWLAGGPRSSYNEQFF. DNA of the CDR3: TGCGCCAGCAGCCAAGATTGGCTAGCGGGGGGGCCGAGGAGCTCCTACAATGAGCAGTTCTTC.

This clone showed up just a few times. The chain uses TRBV2 and TRBJ1-2; 7 bases are a match to TRBD1. V lost 4 bases, J lost 2 bases, and 4 bases stayed unmatched. The CDR3 consists of 14 residues. CDR1 SNHLY and CDR2 FYNNEI come from the germline V gene. The CDR3 protein is CASSARQGNYGYTF. CDR3 sequence (DNA): TGTGCCAGCAGTGCTCGACAGGGAAACTATGGCTACACCTTC.

The rearrangement joins TRBV28 to TRBJ2-7; weak D call: TRBD2 (5 bases). The germline V gene encodes CDR1 MDHEN and CDR2 SYDVKM. The CDR3 has 15 residues. Trimming left V 2 bases short and J 3 bases short, with 14 bases between. The CDR3 sequence: CASSLPGNRDYEQYF. CDR3 DNA: TGTGCCAGCAGTTTACCCGGGAACAGAGACTACGAGCAGTACTTC. The full variable domain, its missing parts supplied by reference TRBV28 and TRBJ2-7, is DVKVTQSSRYLVKRTGEKVFLECVQDMDHENMFWYRQDPGLGLRLIYFSYDVKMKEKGDIPEGYSVSREKKERFSLILESASTNQTSMYLCASSLPGNRDYEQYFGPGTRLTVT.

The chain recombines TRBV7-6 with TRBJ2-2, with TRBD2 matching over 7 bases. V was pared by 1 base and J by 3 bases, with 11 bases of the junction left unmatched. CDR1 is SGHVS, CDR2 FNYEAQ, per germline. The CDR3 extends over 18 amino acids. For the CDR3, the DNA is TGTGCCAGCAGCTTAGACGGCGGGAGCTTCGTGGACACCGGGGAGCTGTTTTTT. The encoded protein is CASSLDGGSFVDTGELFF.

V is TRBV5-1 and J is TRBJ2-3, with 7 bases that match TRBD2. CDR3 size: 14 residues. V dropped 0 bases and J dropped 2; count of bases not matched to a gene: 0. Germline V gene data show CDR1 as SGHRS and CDR2 as YFSETQ. CDR3 sequence: CASSLGDYTDTQYF. The CDR3 coding sequence is TGCGCCAGCAGCTTGGGGGACTACACAGATACGCAGTATTTT. Complete variable domain (other parts from reference TRBV5-1 and TRBJ2-3): KAGVTQTPRYLIKTRGQQVTLSCSPISGHRSVSWYQQTPGQGLQFLFEYFSETQRNKGNFPGRFSGRQFSNSRSEMNVSTLELGDSALYLCASSLGDYTDTQYFGPGTRLTVL.

This clone was recorded only once. The CDR3 DNA is TGTGCCAGCAGCAAAATCTGGGGCTTAGAAGAAAAACTGTTTTTT. Protein sequence: CASSKIWGLEEKLFF. This rearrangement joins TRBV21-1 to TRBJ1-4; the D call TRBD1 from the table was never checked on the DNA. TRBV21-1 corresponds to a pseudogene. This CDR3 has 15 residues.

This sequence joins TRBV5-1 and TRBJ2-7; 8 bases match TRBD2. CDR1 SGHRS and CDR2 YFSETQ come from the germline V gene. The J segment lost 0 bases and the V segment lost 1 base, leaving 9 bases of the junction unmatched. The CDR3 runs 17 residues. The CDR3 sequence: CASSLSRLAGSSYEQYF. The CDR3 DNA reads as TGCGCCAGCAGCTTGTCCCGTTTAGCGGGGAGCTCCTACGAGCAGTACTTC.

V usage is TRBV2 and J usage is TRBJ1-2; the match to TRBD1 covers 10 bases. The CDR3 loop spans 14 amino acids. CDR1 and CDR2 (germline): SNHLY, FYNNEI. Trimming cost V 5 bases and J 4 bases; bases outside gene matches: 4. DNA for the CDR3: TGTGCCAGCAGTCAGGGACAGGGGTCCTATGGCTACACCTTC. Translated: CASSQGQGSYGYTF.

The chain is built from TRBV5-1 and TRBJ1-2, with D possibly matching TRBD1 (6 bases). This CDR3 region has 15 residues. Trimming took 3 bases from V and 2 from J, leaving 14 bases between them. Germline V CDR1 and CDR2: SGHRS, YFSETQ. The CDR3 here is CASSSRAGANYGYTF. CDR3 bases: TGCGCCAGCAGCTCTAGGGCAGGGGCGAACTATGGCTACACCTTC. Supplemented by reference TRBV5-1 and TRBJ1-2, the full variable domain reads KAGVTQTPRYLIKTRGQQVTLSCSPISGHRSVSWYQQTPGQGLQFLFEYFSETQRNKGNFPGRFSGRQFSNSRSEMNVSTLELGDSALYLCASSSRAGANYGYTFGSGTRLTVV.

The chain has TRBV30 and TRBJ1-2; no firm D call. This CDR3 is built from 14 residues. Deletions cut 1 base from V and 5 bases from J, with 14 bases between. CDR1 GTSNPN and CDR2 SVGIG come from the germline V gene (reference sequence). The CDR3 nucleotides are TGTGCCTGGAGTGGAACGGGAGGGTATTATGGCTACACCTTC. It translates to CAWSGTGGYYGYTF.

V usage is TRBV5-1 and J usage is TRBJ2-1; TRBD2 agrees at 9 bases. Trimming removed 1 base from V and 10 bases from J; junction bases left unmatched: 6. Germline values: CDR1 SGHRS, CDR2 YFSETQ. This CDR3 comprises 14 residues. The CDR3 DNA follows: TGCGCCAGCAGCTTGCAGCGGGGGGTCTCGGAGCAGTTCTTC. Translation: CASSLQRGVSEQFF.

This clone was seen a handful of times. The rearrangement joins TRBV7-2 to TRBJ1-2; TRBD1 matches at 8 bases. The CDR3 is made up of 17 amino acids. Germline V gene lookup returns CDR1 SGHTA and CDR2 FQGNSA. Trimming at V came to 2 bases and at J to 4 bases, leaving 12 bases not matched to a gene. CDR3 bases: TGTGCCAGCAGCTTACGAGACCGGCGGACAGGGCCCTATGGCTACACCTTC. It encodes CASSLRDRRTGPYGYTF. The full variable domain, rest sourced from reference TRBV7-2 and TRBJ1-2, is GAGVSQSPSNKVTEKGKDVELRCDPISGHTALYWYRQSLGQGLEFLIYFQGNSAPDKSGLPSDRFSAERTGGSVSTLTIQRTQQEDSAVYLCASSLRDRRTGPYGYTFGSGTRLTVV.

J is TRBJ1-5 and V is TRBV4-1, with 7 positions matching TRBD1. J was trimmed by 7 bases and V by 1 base; bases with no gene match: 7. The germline V gene encodes CDR1 MGHRA and CDR2 YSYEKL. The CDR3 is made up of 15 amino acids. The CDR3 loop is CASSQVGGQTQPQHF. As DNA, the CDR3 is TGCGCCAGCAGCCAAGTGGGGGGACAGACCCAGCCCCAGCATTTT.

The chain carries TRBV9 and TRBJ1-2; D perhaps matches TRBD1 (6 bases). Trimming took off 6 bases at V and 7 bases at J, with 16 bases between the two ends. In germline, CDR1 is SGDLS, CDR2 YYNGEE. The CDR3 sequence is 13 residues long. CDR3 nucleotide sequence: TGTGCCAGCACCAGAGGGGGGGATAGTGGCTACACCTTC. As protein: CASTRGGDSGYTF.

This rearrangement joins TRBV29-1 to TRBJ2-5, with D maybe TRBD1 (5 bases). Looked up from germline, CDR1 is SQVTM and CDR2 is ANQGSEA. The CDR3 loop spans 14 amino acids. V was shortened by 5 bases and J by 1 base, with 14 bases between the two germline ends. Here the CDR3 DNA reads TGCAGCGTTACCCGAGACAGAGGCCAAGAGACCCAGTACTTC. Translated: CSVTRDRGQETQYF.

The chain combines TRBV24-1 with TRBJ2-1; possibly TRBD2 for D (6 bases). With 0 bases removed from V and 6 bases from J, the gap between germline ends came to 17 bases. The CDR3 length is 17 residues. The germline V gene encodes CDR1 KGHDR and CDR2 SFDVKD. DNA of the CDR3: TGTGCCACCAGTGATTTGAAGGAGGAGGGGAGCGGCAATGAGCAGTTCTTC. Translating gives CATSDLKEEGSGNEQFF.

This chain uses TRBV7-6 with TRBJ2-1; TRBD2 matches at 11 bases. The V gene's germline CDR1 is SGHVS and CDR2 FNYEAQ. The trim removed 3 bases at V and 0 bases at J, leaving 4 bases unmatched. The length of the CDR3 is 17 residues. CDR3 in DNA: TGTGCCAGCAGCTTCGCTAGCGGGGGGAGCTCCTACAATGAGCAGTTCTTC. Its protein is CASSFASGGSSYNEQFF.

This chain uses TRBV5-1 with TRBJ2-5, with TRBD2 identical over 9 bases. Germline trimming cut 0 bases from V and 2 bases from J; bases unmatched to any gene: 5. Germline-derived CDR1 and CDR2 are SGHRS and YFSETQ. The CDR3 has 16 amino acids. CDR3 residues: CASSLEPSGEQETQYF. CDR3 DNA sequence: TGCGCCAGCAGCTTGGAGCCTAGCGGGGAGCAAGAGACCCAGTACTTC.

In nucleotides, the CDR3 is TGTGCCAGCAGGGAAAGGGCCCAGGGCTATGGCTACACCTTC. It yields the protein CASRERAQGYGYTF. The J gene is TRBJ1-2, the V gene TRBV2, with D possibly being TRBD1 (5 bases). The CDR3 runs to 14 residues. The ends were cut back, 6 bases at V and 4 bases at J, with 15 bases in the middle. CDR1 is SNHLY and CDR2 is FYNNEI in the germline V gene.

This chain uses TRBV4-2 with TRBJ1-2; tentative D call: TRBD1 (5 bases). CDR1 and CDR2 from the germline V gene are LGHNA and YNFKEQ. Deletions cut 0 bases from V and 8 bases from J, with 19 bases between. CDR3 length: 16 amino acids. CDR3 nucleotides: TGTGCCAGCAGCCAAGATGTTCGGGAGGCTTGGGGCGGCTACACCTTC. Its translation is CASSQDVREAWGGYTF.

The chain uses TRBV18 and TRBJ2-5; 9 bases line up with TRBD2. The CDR3 has 17 amino acids. The V and J ends lost 2 bases and 5 bases, in that order; junction bases with no gene match: 12. Looked up from germline, CDR1 is KGHSH and CDR2 is LQKENI. The chain's CDR3 is CASSPGKRGVRVETQYF. The CDR3 DNA sequence: TGTGCCAGCTCACCAGGAAAGCGGGGGGTTCGCGTGGAGACCCAGTACTTC.

The rearrangement links TRBV19 to TRBJ1-3, with D unclear. There are 13 residues in the CDR3. Germline V gene lookup returns CDR1 LNHDA and CDR2 SQIVND (reference sequence). V shed 6 bases and J shed 4 bases, with 10 bases lying between them. The CDR3 sequence: CASSDTLGNTIYF. In DNA, the CDR3 is TGTGCCAGTAGCGACACGCTAGGAAACACCATATATTTT.

This clone was observed a single time. Here the CDR3 DNA reads TGCGCCAGCAGTCCTCTGGGGACAGGGGGAGAGACCCAGTACTTC. Protein product: CASSPLGTGGETQYF. The chain couples TRBV10-2 to TRBJ2-5; 11 nucleotides agree with TRBD1. The CDR3 sequence is 15 residues long. CDR1 is WSHSY, CDR2 SAAADI, per germline. V lost 5 bases, J lost 4 bases, and 6 bases stayed unmatched.